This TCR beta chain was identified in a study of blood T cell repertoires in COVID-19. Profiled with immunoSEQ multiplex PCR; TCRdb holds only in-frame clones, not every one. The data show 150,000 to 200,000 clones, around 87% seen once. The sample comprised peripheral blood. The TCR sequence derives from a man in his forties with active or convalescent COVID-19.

CDR3 amino acids: CASAMTSGETQYF. The CDR3, as DNA: TGTGCTAGTGCCATGACTAGCGGAGAGACCCAGTACTTC. This rearrangement joins TRBV12-5 to TRBJ2-5; TRBD2 aligns across 9 bases. The CDR3 sequence is 13 residues long. Germline V gene lookup returns CDR1 LGHNT and CDR2 FRNRAP. Unmatched junction bases numbered 4, after V lost 7 bases and J lost 4 bases.